This TCR beta chain is drawn from a study of T cell responses to AZD1222 COVID-19 vaccine (dated by TCRdb to about 2021). With regard to the full study: AZD1222 recipients given second doses at about 4 weeks or at about 12 weeks were pooled, since spike-specific TCR depth and breadth were not found to differ between the two schedules. A total of 230 to 250 trial participants underwent TCR sequencing, of whom approximately 200 had received two doses of AZD1222 and some 26 had received two doses of the MenACWY control vaccine. Trial participants were enrolled by age into 18-55, 56-69 and 70-plus year subgroups, with approximately 150, 30 and 60 TCR-sequenced participants respectively.

The CDR3 regions of human TCRbeta chains were analyzed by immunosequencing. In the authors' own workflow: TCRs in the repertoires were matched against a reference library of SARS-CoV-2-specific TCRs that had been generated with the MIRA antigen-specificity platform. Breadth was defined as the fraction of unique TCRs that were SARS-CoV-2-associated. Depth was defined as the fraction of total T cells that were SARS-CoV-2-associated. Using the MIRA data, each spike-specific TCR was assigned both to the spike region to which the TCR was reactive and to a CD4 or CD8 class. Log10-transformed breadth and depth values were compared by one-way ANOVA with Sidak's multiple comparisons tests. Here the immuneACCESS table is served through TCRdb, limited to in-frame sequences with V and J called. Missing clones are a known gap in these copies; in checked studies unresolved V genes cover under half, and the rest lacks a known reason. V and J calls and clone size follow that table, whereas D and trimming were derived from the DNA. This sample holds over 100,000 clones; 85% to 90% were observed only once. The ten largest clones represent 8.4% of the sample.

Interpreted using the paper, the time point label stands for: baseline before first vaccination. The vaccinee samples were drawn from two UK trials, COV001 and COV002, one of which was a single-blind randomized controlled phase 2/3 trial testing AZD1222 (ChAdOx1 nCoV-19) in healthy adults. For TCRbeta chain sequencing, PBMC samples were collected from trial participants at day 0 and at day 28 after the second dose. As encoded in the germline V gene, CDR1 is KGHDR while CDR2 is SFDVKD. V is shortened by 4 bases, J by 1 base, and the region joining them spans 9 bases. The CDR3 starts with the cysteine, ends with the phenylalanine, and has 15 residues. Only the CDR3 region is kept as DNA, spanning 45 bases read in frame from base 1. Worth noting for this clone: Its antigen is not yet known. Base quality data are lacking; no much larger clone is found one base away.

On the study overall, not on this receptor specifically: Because no day 14 peak-response samples were available, the repertoires could be characterized only after the peak T cell response. Only five to seven AZD1222 recipients were SARS-CoV-2 seropositive at baseline, limiting conclusions about previously exposed vaccinees. The 56-69-year group was small, and its depth increase did not reach significance, likely because of low power. Reportedly, almost half of the unique spike-specific TCRs recognized epitopes lying outside the regions that are mutated in the B.1.351 and B.1.1.7 variants. The vaccine-associated CD4 TCRs covered the entire spike protein, and the dominant responses fell in regions 160-218 and 743-854. After two AZD1222 doses, both the breadth and the depth of spike-specific TCRs were significantly higher than at day 0 and than in MenACWY recipients. Most participants were white British and females outnumbered males, and the authors suggested that clonal diversity may have been underestimated.

The clonotype comes from an adult in good health. The material sequenced was peripheral blood, taken on day 0 of AZD1222 vaccination. Here the chain combines TRBV24-1 and TRBJ2-2; there is no confident call for the D gene. The CDR3 in this case is CATSENTRNTGELFF. The nucleotides read TGTGCCACCAGTGAGAACACAAGGAACACCGGGGAGCTGTTTTTT.